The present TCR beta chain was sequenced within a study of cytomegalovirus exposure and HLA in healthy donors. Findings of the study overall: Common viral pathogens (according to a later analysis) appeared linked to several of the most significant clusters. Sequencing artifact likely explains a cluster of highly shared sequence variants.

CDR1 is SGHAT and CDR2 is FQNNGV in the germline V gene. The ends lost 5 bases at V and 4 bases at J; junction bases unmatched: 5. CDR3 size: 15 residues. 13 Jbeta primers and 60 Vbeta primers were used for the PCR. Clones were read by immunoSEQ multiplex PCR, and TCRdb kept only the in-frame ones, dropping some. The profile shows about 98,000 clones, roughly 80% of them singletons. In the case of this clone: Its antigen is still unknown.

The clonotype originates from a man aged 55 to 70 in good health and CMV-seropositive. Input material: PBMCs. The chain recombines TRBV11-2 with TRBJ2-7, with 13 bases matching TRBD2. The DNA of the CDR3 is TGTGCCAGCAGCCCTACTAGCGGGGGGGCTTACGAGCAGTACTTC. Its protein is CASSPTSGGAYEQYF.